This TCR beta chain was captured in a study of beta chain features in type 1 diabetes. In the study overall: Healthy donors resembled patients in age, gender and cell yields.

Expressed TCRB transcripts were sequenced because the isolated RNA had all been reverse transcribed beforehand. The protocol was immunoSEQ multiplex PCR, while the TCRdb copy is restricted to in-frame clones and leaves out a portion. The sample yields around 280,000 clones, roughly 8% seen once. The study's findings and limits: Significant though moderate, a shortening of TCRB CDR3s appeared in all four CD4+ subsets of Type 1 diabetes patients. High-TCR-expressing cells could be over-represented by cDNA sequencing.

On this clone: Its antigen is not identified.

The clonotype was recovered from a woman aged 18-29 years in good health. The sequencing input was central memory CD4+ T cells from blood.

The CDR3 protein is CASSLGWLAGETQYF. The CDR3 bases are TGTGCCAGCAGCTTAGGGTGGCTAGCGGGAGAGACCCAGTACTTC. This chain links TRBV7-9 with TRBJ2-5; TRBD2 matches at 8 bases. Unmatched junction bases numbered 5, after V lost 1 base and J lost 4 bases. Germline loops: CDR1 SEHNR, CDR2 FQNEAQ (reference sequence). The CDR3 sequence is 15 residues long.